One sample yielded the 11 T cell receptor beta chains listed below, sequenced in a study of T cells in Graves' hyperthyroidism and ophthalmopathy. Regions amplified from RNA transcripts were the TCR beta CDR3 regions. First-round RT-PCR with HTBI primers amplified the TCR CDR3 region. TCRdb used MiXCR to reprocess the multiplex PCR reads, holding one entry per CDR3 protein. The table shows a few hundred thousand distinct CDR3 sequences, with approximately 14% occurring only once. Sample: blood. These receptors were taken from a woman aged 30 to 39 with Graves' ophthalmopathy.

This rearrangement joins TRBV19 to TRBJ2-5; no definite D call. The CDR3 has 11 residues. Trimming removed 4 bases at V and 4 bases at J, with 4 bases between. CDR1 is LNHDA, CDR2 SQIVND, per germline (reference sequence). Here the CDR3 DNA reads TGTGCCAGTAGTACAACAGAGACCCAGTACTTC. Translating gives CASSTTETQYF. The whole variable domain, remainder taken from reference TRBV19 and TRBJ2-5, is DGGITQSPKYLFRKEGQNVTLSCEQNLNHDAMYWYRQDPGQGLRLIYYSQIVNDFQKGDIAEGYSVSREKKESFPLTVTSAQKNPTAFYLCASSTTETQYFGPGTRLLVL.

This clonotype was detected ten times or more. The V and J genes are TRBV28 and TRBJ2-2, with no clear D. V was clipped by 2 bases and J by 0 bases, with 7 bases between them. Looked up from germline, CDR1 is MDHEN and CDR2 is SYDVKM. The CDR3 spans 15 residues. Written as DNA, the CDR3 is TGTGCCAGCAGTTTAGGCAGTACGAACACCGGGGAGCTGTTTTTT. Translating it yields CASSLGSTNTGELFF.

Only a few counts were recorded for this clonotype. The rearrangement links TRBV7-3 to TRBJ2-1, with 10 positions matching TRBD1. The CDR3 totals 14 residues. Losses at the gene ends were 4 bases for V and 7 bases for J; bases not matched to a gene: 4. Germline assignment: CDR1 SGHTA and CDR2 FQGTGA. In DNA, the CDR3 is TGTGCCAGCAGCTCCGGGACAGGGGAGAATGAGCAGTTCTTC. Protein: CASSSGTGENEQFF.

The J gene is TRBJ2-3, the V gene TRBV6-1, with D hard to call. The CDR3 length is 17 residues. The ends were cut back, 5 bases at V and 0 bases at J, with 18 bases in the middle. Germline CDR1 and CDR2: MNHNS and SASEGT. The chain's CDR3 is CASSYTPLPTSTDTQYF. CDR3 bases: TGTGCCAGCAGTTATACACCTCTCCCGACTAGCACAGATACGCAGTATTTT.

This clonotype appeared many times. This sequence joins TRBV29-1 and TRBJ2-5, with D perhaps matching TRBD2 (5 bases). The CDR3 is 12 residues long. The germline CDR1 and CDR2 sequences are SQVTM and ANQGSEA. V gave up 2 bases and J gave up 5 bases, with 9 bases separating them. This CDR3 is CSVEPGTETQYF. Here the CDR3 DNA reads TGCAGCGTTGAACCGGGAACGGAGACCCAGTACTTC.

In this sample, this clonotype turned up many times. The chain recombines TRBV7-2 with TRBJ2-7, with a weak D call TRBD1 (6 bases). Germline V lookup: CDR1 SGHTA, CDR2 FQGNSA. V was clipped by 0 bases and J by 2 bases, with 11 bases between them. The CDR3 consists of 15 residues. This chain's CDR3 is CASSLAQGSTYEQYF. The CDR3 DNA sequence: TGTGCCAGCAGCTTAGCCCAGGGGTCGACCTACGAGCAGTACTTC.

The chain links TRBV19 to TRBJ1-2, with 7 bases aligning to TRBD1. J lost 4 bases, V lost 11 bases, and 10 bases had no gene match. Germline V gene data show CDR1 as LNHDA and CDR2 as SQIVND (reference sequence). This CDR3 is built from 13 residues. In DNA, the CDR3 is TGTGCCTCACCCGCGGGACAGCCCTATGGCTACACCTTC. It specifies CASPAGQPYGYTF.

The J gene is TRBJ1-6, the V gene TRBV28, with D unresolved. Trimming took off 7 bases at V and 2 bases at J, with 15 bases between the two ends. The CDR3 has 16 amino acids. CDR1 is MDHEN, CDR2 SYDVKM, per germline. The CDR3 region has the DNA TGTGCCAGCATAACACCCCTCGGAGCCTATAATTCACCCCTCCACTTT. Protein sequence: CASITPLGAYNSPLHF.

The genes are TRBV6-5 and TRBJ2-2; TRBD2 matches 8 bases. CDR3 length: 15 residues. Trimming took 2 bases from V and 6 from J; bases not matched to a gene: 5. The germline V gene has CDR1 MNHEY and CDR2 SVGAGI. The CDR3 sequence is CASSYQAGVSGELFF. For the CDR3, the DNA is TGTGCCAGCAGTTACCAAGCGGGGGTTTCCGGGGAGCTGTTTTTT.

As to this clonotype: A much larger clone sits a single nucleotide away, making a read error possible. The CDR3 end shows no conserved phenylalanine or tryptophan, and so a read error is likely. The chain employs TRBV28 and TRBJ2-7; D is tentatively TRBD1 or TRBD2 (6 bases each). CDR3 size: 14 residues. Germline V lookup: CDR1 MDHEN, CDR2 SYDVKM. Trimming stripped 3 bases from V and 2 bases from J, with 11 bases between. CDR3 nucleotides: TGTGCCAGCAGTTTTGGGGGGCAGACCTACGAGCAGTACCTC. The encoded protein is CASSFGGQTYEQYL.

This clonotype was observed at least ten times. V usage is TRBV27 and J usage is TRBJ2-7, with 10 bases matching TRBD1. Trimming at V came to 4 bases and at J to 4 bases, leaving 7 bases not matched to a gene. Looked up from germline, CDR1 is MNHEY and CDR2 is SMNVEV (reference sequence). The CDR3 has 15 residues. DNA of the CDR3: TGTGCCAGCAGTTCTCGGACAGGGGGGCCTTACGAGCAGTACTTC. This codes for CASSSRTGGPYEQYF.